This T cell receptor (beta chain) was sequenced in a study of response to subunit inactivated influenza vaccine (dated by TCRdb to 2017 to 2018). Concerning the study at large: The study used deep quantitative T cell receptor repertoire profiling to track responses to a trivalent subunit inactivated influenza vaccine. Points the paper makes about the study in general: It was suggested by the authors that each seasonal influenza vaccination may recruit only a limited number of new T cells.

Library preparation was by RT-PCR. The sequencing machine was an Illumina HiSeq 2500. TCRdb cleaned the public reads at Q25 with fastp, built clones with MiXCR and kept in-frame beta chains. When rows share a CDR3 protein, they turn into one entry using the most common DNA and genes. In all, the sample holds 800,000 to 1,000,000 distinct CDR3 sequences, and 21% of those were seen once. The ten largest account for more than 8.5% of the sample. This clonotype was seen a few times. Its target antigen remains unknown. No quality values exist for individual bases; no much larger clone is one base distant. As encoded in the germline V gene, CDR1 is SGDLS while CDR2 is YYNGEE. Here V drops 2 bases and J drops 0 bases, and the junction holds 8 bases not matched to any gene. From its cysteine to its phenylalanine, the CDR3 spans 19 amino acids. Of all the DNA, just the CDR3 is kept, 57 bases in frame from base 1.

The V and J genes are TRBV9 and TRBJ2-6; 10 nucleotides in the junction match TRBD1. The sample was PBMCs from blood, taken 5 days after vaccination. This TCR came from a man in his fifties who received an inactivated influenza vaccine. Donor details come from another sample of the same person, matched by shared clones. The CDR3 protein: CASSVGQGTESSGANVLTF. The bases read TGTGCCAGCAGCGTGGGACAGGGGACCGAAAGCTCTGGGGCCAACGTCCTGACTTTC.